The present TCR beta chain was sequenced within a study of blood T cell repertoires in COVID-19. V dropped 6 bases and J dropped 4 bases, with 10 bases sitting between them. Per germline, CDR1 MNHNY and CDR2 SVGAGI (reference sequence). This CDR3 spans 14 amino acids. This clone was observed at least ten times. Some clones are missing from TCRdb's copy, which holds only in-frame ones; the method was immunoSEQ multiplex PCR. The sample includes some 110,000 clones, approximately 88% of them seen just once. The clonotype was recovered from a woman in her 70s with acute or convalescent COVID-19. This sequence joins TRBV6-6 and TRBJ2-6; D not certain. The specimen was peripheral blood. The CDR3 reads CASRPGWGANVLTF. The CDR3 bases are TGTGCCAGCAGACCCGGTTGGGGGGCCAACGTCCTGACTTTC.